This is a list of T cell receptor beta chains from one sample in a study of identical twins. TCRdb reanalysed the 5' RACE reads using MiXCR and keeps one entry per CDR3 protein. This table holds around 370,000 distinct CDR3 sequences, 8.5% to 10% found once. The sample taken for sequencing was naive T cells sorted from blood. The receptors were sampled from a woman in her 50s in good health. The CDR3 runs from the conserved cysteine through the conserved F or W. The D gene is left open where the match is weak. The size field is filled for only some rows; it gives once, few, many or a size class.

clone_size d_call j_call v_call cdr3_nt cdr3_aa
many TRBD1 TRBJ2-1 TRBV12-3/TRBV12-4 TGTGCCAGCAGACCCGGGACAGGGGTATACAATGAGCAGTTCTTC CASRPGTGVYNEQFF
many TRBD2 TRBJ2-1 TRBV12-3/TRBV12-4 TGTGCCAGCAGTTTAGGGGGACTAGCAGGCAATGAGCAGTTCTTC CASSLGGLAGNEQFF
few . TRBJ1-6 TRBV12-3/TRBV12-4 TGTGCCAGCAGTTTGGCACAGCTTAATTCACCCCTCCACTTT CASSLAQLNSPLHF
few TRBD1 TRBJ2-5 TRBV13 TGTGCCAGCACCGGACAGGCTGGGGAGACCCAGTACTTC CASTGQAGETQYF
many TRBD2 TRBJ2-5 TRBV11-2 TGTGCCAGCAGCTTAGATACTAGCGGGAAGGGAGAGACCCAGTACTTC CASSLDTSGKGETQYF
few TRBD2 TRBJ2-1 TRBV2 TGTGCCAGCAGTGGCGGACTAGCGGTGTACAATGAGCAGTTCTTC CASSGGLAVYNEQFF
few . TRBJ2-3 TRBV5-1 TGCGCCAGCAGCCCTAGGGACACCCTTAGCACAGATACGCAGTATTTT CASSPRDTLSTDTQYF
few . TRBJ2-2 TRBV11-3 TGTGCCAGCAGCTTAAATCCCGGGGAGCTGTTTTTT CASSLNPGELFF
many TRBD2 TRBJ2-2 TRBV20-1 TGCAGTGCTAGAAAACTAGCGGCTCCGAACACCGGGGAGCTGTTTTTT CSARKLAAPNTGELFF
few . TRBJ2-3 TRBV11-2 TGTGCCAGCAGCCTCGGGGGATATACGCAGTATTTT CASSLGGYTQYF
few . TRBJ1-4 TRBV5-1 TGCGCCAGCAGACCCTGGGGTGAAAAACTGTTTTTT CASRPWGEKLFF
. TRBD2 TRBJ2-6 TRBV4-1 TGCGCCAGCAGCCATAGCGGGAGAGAGCCCTCTGGGGCCAACGTCCTGACTTTC CASSHSGREPSGANVLTF
many . TRBJ1-5 TRBV24-1 TGTGCCACCCTTCATGGGGCCCGGCAGCCCCAGCATTTT CATLHGARQPQHF
few . TRBJ2-4 TRBV5-4 TGTGCCAGCAGCTTGCAGACAAAAGCCAAAAACATTCAGTACTTC CASSLQTKAKNIQYF
few . TRBJ1-5 TRBV27 TGTGCCAGGGGGGGTAGCAATCAGCCCCAGCATTTT CARGGSNQPQHF
. TRBD2 TRBJ2-1 TRBV5-1 TGCGCCAGCAGCTGGACGGGGGGGTCACACAATGAGCAGTTCTTC CASSWTGGSHNEQFF
few . TRBJ2-1 TRBV4-1 TGCGCCAGCAGCAATAGGGATATTGAGCAGTTCTTC CASSNRDIEQFF
few TRBD2 TRBJ2-4 TRBV11-3 TGTGCCAGCAGCTTAAACCGGACTAGCGGGAGGGCCGTACTGGCCAAAAACATTCAGTACTTC CASSLNRTSGRAVLAKNIQYF
few TRBD2 TRBJ2-3 TRBV5-1 TGCGCCAGCAGCCCTTTCGCGGGAGGAATCACAGATACGCAGTATTTT CASSPFAGGITDTQYF
few . TRBJ2-4 TRBV28 TGTGCCAGCAGTTTAAACAGCCTGGAAAACATTCAGTACTTC CASSLNSLENIQYF
many . TRBJ2-5 TRBV12-3/TRBV12-4 TGTGCCAGCAGTTACGATGGGGAGACCCAGTACTTC CASSYDGETQYF
. . TRBJ1-2 TRBV29-1 TGCAGCGTCGAGGGGAACTATGGCTACACCTTC CSVEGNYGYTF
. . TRBJ2-7 TRBV15 TGTGCCACCAGCATCGGTGGGGGGAGCTCCTACGAGCAGTACTTC CATSIGGGSSYEQYF
. TRBD1 TRBJ1-5 TRBV20-1 TGCAGTGCTAAGGACGACAGGGCCGGGCAGCCCCAGCATTTT CSAKDDRAGQPQHF
few TRBD1 TRBJ2-7 TRBV24-1 TGTGCCGCCGGGACAGGGAGCGAGCAGTACTTC CAAGTGSEQYF
many TRBD2 TRBJ2-5 TRBV20-1 TGCAGTGCTATCAGCGGGAGTGGTGAGACCCAGTACTTC CSAISGSGETQYF
. TRBD1 TRBJ2-1 TRBV7-2 TGTGCCAGCAGCCTGGGACAGGGTCCAACCTACAATGAGCAGTTCTTC CASSLGQGPTYNEQFF
many . TRBJ2-3 TRBV7-9 TGTGCCAGCAGCTTAGTCCAGGGAGCAGATACGCAGTATTTT CASSLVQGADTQYF
. TRBD2 TRBJ2-1 TRBV28 TGTGCCAGCAGTCCGGGACTAGCGGGACCCAATGAGCAGTTCTTC CASSPGLAGPNEQFF
. TRBD2 TRBJ2-1 TRBV6-2/TRBV6-3 TGTGCCAGCAGGGGAGGGACTAGCAGGGGACCCTACAATGAGCAGTTCTTC CASRGGTSRGPYNEQFF
few . TRBJ2-4 TRBV9 TGTGCCAGCAGCCCAACGACACGGGACTCCGAAAACATTCAGTACTTC CASSPTTRDSENIQYF
. TRBD1 TRBJ1-2 TRBV27 TGTGCCAGCAGTCCCGGACAGGGGGCTGTCTATGGCTACACCTTC CASSPGQGAVYGYTF
few . TRBJ1-4 TRBV5-5 TGTGCCAGCAGCTTTGTCGGAACAACAACTAATGAAAAACTGTTTTTT CASSFVGTTTNEKLFF
. . TRBJ2-7 TRBV4-1 TGCGCCAGCAGCCAAGATGGGAGCGAGCAGTACTTC CASSQDGSEQYF
many TRBD2 TRBJ2-4 TRBV20-1 TGCAGTGCTAGCGGGAGGAACGAGGGGAGCAAAAACATTCAGTACTTC CSASGRNEGSKNIQYF
. . TRBJ1-1 TRBV30 TGTGCCCGGAGTAATGGGATGAACACTGAAGCTTTCTTT CARSNGMNTEAFF
few TRBD2 TRBJ2-1 TRBV20-1 TGCAGTGCCAACCCCCTAGCGGATACCTACAATGAGCAGTTCTTC CSANPLADTYNEQFF
few . TRBJ2-2 TRBV19 TGTGCCAGTAGTATCTCGGACACCGGGGAGCTGTTTTTT CASSISDTGELFF
many . TRBJ2-5 TRBV24-1 TGTGCCACCAGTGATCAAGAAGAGACCCAGTACTTC CATSDQEETQYF
. . TRBJ2-7 TRBV7-9 TGTGCCAGCAGCCCAGACGCAACCTACGAGCAGTACTTC CASSPDATYEQYF
. . TRBJ2-1 TRBV14 TGTGCCAGCAGCCATTCCGGGATTAGCTCCTACAATGAGCAGTTCTTC CASSHSGISSYNEQFF
. . TRBJ2-1 TRBV5-1 TGCGCCAGCAGCTTGTCCGGCGGCAACTCCTACAATGAGCAGTTCTTC CASSLSGGNSYNEQFF
once TRBD2 TRBJ2-3 TRBV5-1 TGCGCCAGCAGCCGAGCGGGAGCAGATACGCAGTATTTT CASSRAGADTQYF
many . TRBJ1-6 TRBV5-5 TGTGCCAGCAGCAGGGAGAGCTCCTATAATTCACCCCTCCACTTT CASSRESSYNSPLHF
few . TRBJ1-4 TRBV5-1 TGCGCCAGCAGCTTCACCGGGAGGAGTGAAAAACTGTTTTTT CASSFTGRSEKLFF
many . TRBJ2-1 TRBV7-6 TGTGCCAGCAGCCCCCCCGGGACCCGTCCTCATGAGCAGTTCTTC CASSPPGTRPHEQFF
. TRBD2 TRBJ2-1 TRBV29-1 TGCAGCGTTGAAGATGGTGGGAGGGCCTTAAATGAGCAGTTCTTC CSVEDGGRALNEQFF
few TRBD1 TRBJ1-1 TRBV9 TGTGCCAGCAGCTACTACGGACAGGGGAACACTGAAGCTTTCTTT CASSYYGQGNTEAFF
. . TRBJ2-1 TRBV5-1 TGCGCCAGCAGCTTGGCCAGGATTAGACTACGGAATGAGCAGTTCTTC CASSLARIRLRNEQFF
many . TRBJ1-5 TRBV7-6 TGTGCCAGCAGCTTTAAAGCTGATCAGCCCCAGCATTTT CASSFKADQPQHF
. . TRBJ2-7 TRBV20-1 TGCAGTGCCAGTCCCAGGGGTCCCACCTACGAGCAGTACTTC CSASPRGPTYEQYF
many TRBD2 TRBJ2-3 TRBV29-1 TGCAGCGTCCCTCCTTTGACTAGCGGCACAGATACGCAGTATTTT CSVPPLTSGTDTQYF
many TRBD2 TRBJ2-3 TRBV18 TGTGCCAGCTCACGGGACTACGCGGGGGAGACTAGCACAGATACGCAGTATTTT CASSRDYAGETSTDTQYF
. . TRBJ2-1 TRBV11-2 TGTGCCAGCAGCTGGACAGACTTACGGGGCAATGAGCAGTTCTTC CASSWTDLRGNEQFF